The rows below give T cell receptor beta chains drawn from one sample of a study of cytomegalovirus exposure and HLA in healthy donors. The protocol was immunoSEQ multiplex PCR, while the TCRdb copy is restricted to in-frame clones and leaves out a portion. The sample includes 100,000 to 150,000 clones, roughly 74% seen only once; the top ten take 5.8%. Input material: PBMCs. The receptors were gathered from a woman aged 45-65 years in good health and CMV-seropositive. Both conserved end residues are part of each CDR3. The order of the fields is V gene, J gene, CDR3 protein.

TRBV7-6	TRBJ2-7	CASSERGYEQYF
TRBV4-1	TRBJ2-5	CASSQGGRTEETQYF
TRBV7-9	TRBJ2-7	CASSPQIAGVSYEQYF
TRBV6-6	TRBJ2-3	CASSSTSGGAPDTQYF
TRBV7-6	TRBJ2-1	CASSLAMGLGLPNEQFF
TRBV27	TRBJ1-5	CASSPRDRGRSQPQHF
TRBV5-5	TRBJ1-5	CASSMTGSPNQPQHF
TRBV7-8	TRBJ2-7	CASSARTGREQYF
TRBV6-6	TRBJ1-6	CASSATGSYNSPLHF
TRBV2	TRBJ2-5	CASSVRGQETQYF
TRBV7-8	TRBJ2-2	CASSFQGGELFF
TRBV2	TRBJ1-5	CASSADRGRIYSNQPQHF
TRBV7-8	TRBJ1-1	CASSPGGNTEAFF
TRBV5-4	TRBJ2-2	CASSLGGDTGELFF
TRBV30	TRBJ1-1	CAWSRTGITEAFF
TRBV7-2	TRBJ1-4	CASSLPGQGNEKLFF
TRBV4-1	TRBJ1-2	CASSQAGQHYGYTF
TRBV4-2	TRBJ2-2	CASSQDIGRGTGELFF
TRBV19	TRBJ1-2	CASSIDRTDVGGGYTF
TRBV6-6	TRBJ2-7	CASSLGPGPRAYEQYF
TRBV6-1	TRBJ2-3	CASSETGLGADTQYF
TRBV4-3	TRBJ1-2	CASSQDLGDRGGYTF
TRBV5-5	TRBJ1-2	CASSFQTGGGGYTF
TRBV5-1	-	CASSRQGGEQYF
TRBV18	TRBJ2-7	CASSSGTDYEQYF
TRBV19	TRBJ1-1	CASSRTGIGNTEAFF
TRBV7-6	TRBJ2-1	CASSPDQQGFWGTNEQFF
TRBV10-3	TRBJ2-1	CAISAGDRNEQFF
TRBV11-3	TRBJ2-3	CASSLSTGFPTDTQYF
TRBV30	TRBJ1-5	CARSSAGQTGNQPQHF
TRBV6-1	TRBJ2-1	CASSEFGDRENEQFF
TRBV11-3	TRBJ2-5	CASSRAGGPLETQYF
TRBV5-1	TRBJ1-1	CASSQQGSNTEAFF
TRBV18	TRBJ2-5	CASSPRQPETQYF
TRBV7-2	TRBJ1-2	CASTQAPGMAYGYTF
TRBV6-5	TRBJ2-7	CASSYSRGVGEQYF
TRBV5-4	TRBJ1-1	CASSFQGPNTEAFF
TRBV30	TRBJ1-2	CAWESLADGGIGYTF
TRBV27	TRBJ1-1	CASKTQGDLTEAFF